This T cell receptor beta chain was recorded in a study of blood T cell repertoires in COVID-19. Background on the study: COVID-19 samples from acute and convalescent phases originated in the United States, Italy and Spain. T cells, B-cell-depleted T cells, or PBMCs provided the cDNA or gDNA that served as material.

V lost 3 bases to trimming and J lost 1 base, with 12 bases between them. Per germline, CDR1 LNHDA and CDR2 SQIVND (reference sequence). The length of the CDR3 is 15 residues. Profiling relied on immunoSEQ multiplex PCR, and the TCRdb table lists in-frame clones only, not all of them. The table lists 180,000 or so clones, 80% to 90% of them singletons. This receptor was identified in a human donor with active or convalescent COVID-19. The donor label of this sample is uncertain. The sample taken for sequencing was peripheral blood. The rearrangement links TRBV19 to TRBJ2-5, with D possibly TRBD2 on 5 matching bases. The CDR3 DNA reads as TGTGCCAGTAGTATTAGGGAGACGCGCCAAGAGACCCAGTACTTC. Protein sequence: CASSIRETRQETQYF.